The rows below give T cell receptor beta chains drawn from one sample of a study of CD8+ T cells in alopecia areata. TCRdb keeps only in-frame clones here, not all; method: immunoSEQ multiplex PCR. Found here are fewer than 100,000 clones, less than 50% of them singletons; the top ten hold 0.79%. The sequencing input was CD4+ T cells sorted from blood. The source of these receptors is a human donor with alopecia areata. Both conserved end residues are part of each CDR3.

J: TRBJ2-1; V: TRBV15; CDR3: CATSRAGDEQFF
J: TRBJ2-5; V: TRBV30; CDR3: CAWSRASGETQYF
J: TRBJ2-6; V: TRBV7-9; CDR3: CAIWYGGRSSGANVLTF
J: -; V: TRBV29-1; CDR3: CSAGGGRDYEQYF
J: TRBJ2-3; V: TRBV4-3; CDR3: CASSQGGSLDTQYF
J: TRBJ2-3; V: TRBV11-3; CDR3: CASSLVLPFGLTSSTDTQYF
J: TRBJ2-1; V: TRBV7-8; CDR3: CASSSNRVDEQFF
J: TRBJ2-3; V: TRBV29-1; CDR3: CSVEVGSSTDTQYF
J: TRBJ2-3; V: TRBV30; CDR3: CAWGLVPDTQYF
J: TRBJ2-1; V: TRBV29-1; CDR3: CSVRATPRDEQFF
J: TRBJ1-1; V: TRBV29-1; CDR3: CSVAGGDTEAFF
J: TRBJ2-3; V: TRBV7-9; CDR3: CASSSGTTSGDPTDTQYF
J: TRBJ2-2; V: TRBV7-8; CDR3: CASSLGGRTGELFF
J: TRBJ1-2; V: TRBV7-2; CDR3: CASSRRQGPDGYTF
J: TRBJ1-1; V: TRBV29-1; CDR3: CSSRTGNTEAFF
J: TRBJ2-3; V: TRBV30; CDR3: CAWSIGGGDTDTQYF
J: TRBJ2-3; V: TRBV29-1; CDR3: CSVARRRGAGLAVTDTQYF
J: TRBJ1-1; V: TRBV29-1; CDR3: CSVLRGQGNTEAFF
J: TRBJ2-7; V: TRBV29-1; CDR3: CSVGDAFYEQYF
J: TRBJ2-3; V: TRBV2; CDR3: CASSRGLTDTQYF
J: TRBJ2-4; V: TRBV30; CDR3: CASIETSLAKNIQYF
J: TRBJ2-6; V: TRBV29-1; CDR3: CSVQGSGANVLTF
J: TRBJ2-3; V: TRBV2; CDR3: CATFLAGGEDTQYF
J: TRBJ2-5; V: TRBV28; CDR3: CASSFGQGQETQYF
J: TRBJ2-1; V: TRBV2; CDR3: CASSSGRLGLFNEQFF
J: TRBJ1-1; V: TRBV27; CDR3: CASSRQGLNEAFF
J: TRBJ2-5; V: TRBV29-1; CDR3: CSVEESQAETQYF
J: TRBJ2-1; V: TRBV9; CDR3: CASSVVPSGYNEQFF
J: TRBJ2-7; V: TRBV29-1; CDR3: CSVGGGSGDFNEQYF
J: TRBJ2-2; V: TRBV29-1; CDR3: CSVFWGNTGELFF
J: TRBJ2-7; V: TRBV5-6; CDR3: CASSWDSEQYF
J: TRBJ2-3; V: TRBV2; CDR3: CASSEGQGTDTQYF
J: TRBJ2-3; V: TRBV7-2; CDR3: CASSQGAASDTQYF
J: TRBJ2-7; V: TRBV29-1; CDR3: CSVVGGGEQYF
J: TRBJ1-5; V: TRBV2; CDR3: CASSEAGGSDNQPQHF
J: TRBJ2-2; V: TRBV30; CDR3: CAWSKPGSTGELFF
J: TRBJ1-1; V: TRBV2; CDR3: CASSEARGTEAFF
J: TRBJ2-7; V: TRBV30; CDR3: CAWSVPPAYEQYF
J: TRBJ1-1; V: TRBV30; CDR3: CAWSGKWEAFF
J: TRBJ1-1; V: TRBV6-5; CDR3: CASSSPWTGRNTEAFF
J: TRBJ2-7; V: TRBV28; CDR3: CASTSPGQSYEQYF
J: TRBJ2-1; V: TRBV20-1; CDR3: CSAPKQGEQFF
J: TRBJ2-7; V: TRBV28; CDR3: CASSYYSYEQYF
J: TRBJ2-5; V: TRBV19; CDR3: CASSPRLGAQETQYF
J: TRBJ1-6; V: TRBV9; CDR3: CASSVAGYPPLHF
J: TRBJ2-3; V: TRBV5-1; CDR3: CASSSWGQTQRDTQYF
J: TRBJ2-6; V: TRBV29-1; CDR3: CSVEEASGANVLTF
J: TRBJ1-1; V: TRBV30; CDR3: CAWRAGSNTEAFF
J: TRBJ2-5; V: TRBV12-5; CDR3: CASGLEETQYF
J: TRBJ2-1; V: TRBV5-1; CDR3: CASSLVPGGHEQFF
J: TRBJ1-2; V: TRBV28; CDR3: CASSLNTARGYTF
J: TRBJ2-5; V: TRBV25-1; CDR3: CASMKGTEETQYF
J: TRBJ1-2; V: TRBV28; CDR3: CASSFRDGYTF
J: TRBJ2-3; V: TRBV2; CDR3: CASSEYSSDTQYF